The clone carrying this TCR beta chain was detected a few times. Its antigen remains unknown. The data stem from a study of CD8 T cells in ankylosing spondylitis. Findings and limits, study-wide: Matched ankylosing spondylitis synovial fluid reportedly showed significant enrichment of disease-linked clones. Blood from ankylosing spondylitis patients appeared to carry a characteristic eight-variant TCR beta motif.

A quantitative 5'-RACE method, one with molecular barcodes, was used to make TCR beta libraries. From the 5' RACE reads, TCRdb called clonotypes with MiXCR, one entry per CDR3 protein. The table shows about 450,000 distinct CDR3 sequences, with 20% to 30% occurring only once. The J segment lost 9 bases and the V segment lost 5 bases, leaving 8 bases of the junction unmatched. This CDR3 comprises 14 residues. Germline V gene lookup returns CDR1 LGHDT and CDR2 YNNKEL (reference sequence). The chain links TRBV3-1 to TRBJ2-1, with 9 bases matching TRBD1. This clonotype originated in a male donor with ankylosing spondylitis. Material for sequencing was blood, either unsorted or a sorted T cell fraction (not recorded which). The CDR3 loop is CASSFWTGVGEQFF. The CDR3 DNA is TGTGCCAGCAGCTTTTGGACAGGGGTGGGTGAGCAGTTCTTC.